This TCR beta chain was documented in a study of T-cell reconstitution after alpha-beta-depleted transplantation in children. Preparation of the TCRbeta library used unique molecular identifiers. Each CDR3 protein is one row after TCRdb ran MiXCR on the PCR reads. The table records 27,000 or so distinct CDR3 sequences, 15% to 20% of them present only once. The sequence derives from a male patient under 10 years old who had a stem cell transplant for acute lymphoblastic leukemia, so the T cells may come from the graft donor. The sample here was PBMCs, mostly from graft donor cells, taken 60 days after TCRalphabeta/CD19-depleted stem cell transplant.

The CDR3 region has the DNA TGTGCCAGCAGCTGCCGGGCGGGGTCCTACGAGCAGTACTTC. It is translated as CASSCRAGSYEQYF. V is TRBV21-1 and J is TRBJ2-7; TRBD1 was called by the table and not checked on the DNA. TRBV21-1 is a pseudogene. The CDR3 has 14 residues.